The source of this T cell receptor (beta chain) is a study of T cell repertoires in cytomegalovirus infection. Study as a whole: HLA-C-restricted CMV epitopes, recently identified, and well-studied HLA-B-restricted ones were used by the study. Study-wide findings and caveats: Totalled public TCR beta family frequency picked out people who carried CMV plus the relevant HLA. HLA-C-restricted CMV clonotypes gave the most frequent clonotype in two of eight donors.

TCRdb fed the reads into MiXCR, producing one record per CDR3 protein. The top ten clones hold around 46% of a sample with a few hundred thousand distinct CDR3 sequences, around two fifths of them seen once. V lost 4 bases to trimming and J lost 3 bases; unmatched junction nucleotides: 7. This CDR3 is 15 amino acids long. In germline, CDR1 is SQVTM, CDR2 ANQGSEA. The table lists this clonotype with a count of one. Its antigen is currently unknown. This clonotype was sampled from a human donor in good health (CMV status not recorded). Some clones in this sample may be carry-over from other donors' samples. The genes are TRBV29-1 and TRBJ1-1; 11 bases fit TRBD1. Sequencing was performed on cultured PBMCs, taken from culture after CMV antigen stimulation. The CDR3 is CSVGTGGWFDTEAFF. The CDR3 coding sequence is TGCAGCGTTGGGACAGGGGGCTGGTTCGACACTGAAGCTTTCTTT.